The present entry profiles one T cell receptor (beta chain) with its context. The sample comes from a study of CD8 T cells in Susac syndrome. Random hexamers primed reverse transcription of about 0.45 to 1 ug RNA. MiXCR, run by TCRdb on the immunoSEQ multiplex PCR reads, gives a single entry per CDR3 protein. The data hold approximately 180,000 distinct CDR3 sequences, with roughly 95% observed a single time. Sequencing of TCR beta drew on CD8+ and CD4+ T cells from blood. The CD8+ and CD4+ T cells were negatively isolated, with the TEMRA cells enriched by FACS. There are 15 residues in the CDR3. The V and J ends lost 2 bases and 8 bases, in that order; junction bases with no gene match: 8. Germline CDR1 reads MNHEY; CDR2 reads SVGAGI.

This clonotype originated in a human donor with multiple sclerosis. V is TRBV6-5 and J is TRBJ2-4; 8 nucleotides align to TRBD2. Sample: CD4+ T cells from PBMCs. The DNA for the CDR3 is TGTGCCAGCAGTTACGGAGTAGCGGGGTCGGACATTCAGTACTTC. It codes for CASSYGVAGSDIQYF.